A single sample is the source of the 20 T cell receptor beta chains below, sequenced in a study of identical twins. TCRdb fed the 5' RACE reads into MiXCR, producing one record per CDR3 protein. The profile shows 450,000 or so distinct CDR3 sequences, roughly an eighth of them singletons. Another study also made use of these data, one on yellow fever vaccine responses in identical twins.

Sequencing input: CD4+ T cells sorted from blood. The receptors here all came from a woman aged 18-30 years in good health.

Only a few counts were recorded for this clonotype. This chain joins TRBV29-1 and TRBJ1-1; 10 nucleotides match TRBD1. V shed 2 bases and J 4 bases; nucleotides not matched to a gene: 10. CDR1 SQVTM and CDR2 ANQGSEA come from the germline V gene. This CDR3 spans 16 amino acids. The CDR3 DNA is TGCAGCGTTGAACAGGTGACAGGGGGCGTTGGCACTGAAGCTTTCTTT. Translating gives CSVEQVTGGVGTEAFF. Filled out from reference TRBV29-1 and TRBJ1-1, the complete variable domain reads SAVISQKPSRDICQRGTSLTIQCQVDSQVTMMFWYRQQPGQSLTLIATANQGSEATYESGFVIDKFPISRPNLTFSTLTVSNMSPEDSSIYLCSVEQVTGGVGTEAFFGQGTRLTVV.

The chain has TRBV20-1 and TRBJ1-2; D remains ambiguous. CDR3 size: 15 residues. Germline CDR1 DFQATT, CDR2 SNEGSKA (reference sequence). V lost 1 base to trimming and J lost 2 bases, with 14 bases between them. The CDR3 DNA reads as TGCAGTGCTAGAGTCCCCCTAAGAATGAACTATGGCTACACCTTC. Its translation: CSARVPLRMNYGYTF.

This clonotype was detected a few times. The chain carries TRBV7-2 and TRBJ2-5, with 11 bases identical to TRBD2. The CDR3 contains 16 residues. CDR1 is SGHTA and CDR2 is FQGNSA in the germline V gene. With 5 bases clipped from V and 5 bases from J, the junction kept 10 bases outside the gene matches. The CDR3 reads CASSQTGTSGSETQYF. The CDR3 nucleotides are TGTGCCAGCAGCCAAACCGGGACTAGCGGATCGGAGACCCAGTACTTC.

This clonotype was detected a few times. The chain uses TRBV29-1 and TRBJ2-3; 10 positions agree with TRBD1. This CDR3 region has 14 residues. Germline loops: CDR1 SQVTM, CDR2 ANQGSEA. With V trimmed by 7 bases and J by 2 bases, 6 bases remained unmatched. CDR3 amino acids: CSGTGTGVTDTQYF. The CDR3 DNA sequence: TGCAGCGGTACCGGGACAGGGGTCACAGATACGCAGTATTTT.

This clonotype was found a few times. The rearrangement joins TRBV5-1 to TRBJ2-3; D not certain. The CDR3 covers 13 residues. Germline CDR1 SGHRS, CDR2 YFSETQ. The V and J ends lost 4 bases and 4 bases respectively, with 10 bases between them. Written as DNA, the CDR3 is TGCGCCAGCAGCCATACTCCAGCAGATACGCAGTATTTT. It yields the protein CASSHTPADTQYF.

In this sample, this clonotype turned up many times. The rearrangement joins TRBV12-3 or TRBV12-4 to TRBJ1-1, with D hard to call. Between the trimmed V and J ends, which lost 2 bases and 3 bases, there was a span of 7 bases. This CDR3 has 13 residues. CDR3 protein: CASSLKVYTEAFF. CDR3 nucleotides: TGTGCCAGCAGTTTAAAGGTTTACACTGAAGCTTTCTTT.

The table lists this clonotype with a few counts. The junction and the germline gene differ at one end; a read error may be behind it. The CDR3 region is CAWSVGEAGAQF. The CDR3 coding sequence is TGTGCCTGGAGTGTAGGAGAGGCAGGAGCCCAATTC. The chain links TRBV30 to TRBJ2-7; the D is unclear. This CDR3 is built from 12 residues. Germline CDR1 is GTSNPN and CDR2 is SVGIG (reference sequence).

V is TRBV5-1 and J is TRBJ1-2; D gene unclear. The CDR3 is made up of 16 amino acids. Germline V gene data show CDR1 as SGHRS and CDR2 as YFSETQ. The germline V and J ends were trimmed by 1 base and 0 bases, with 13 bases remaining between them. Here the CDR3 DNA reads TGCGCCAGCAGCTTGACATCGAGGGCCCCTAACTATGGCTACACCTTC. It codes for CASSLTSRAPNYGYTF.

This clonotype has a handful of counts. The chain links TRBV7-9 to TRBJ2-7; TRBD1 aligns across 9 bases. Trimming took 1 base from V and 0 from J; bases not matched to a gene: 4. Per the germline V gene, CDR1 is SEHNR and CDR2 is FQNEAQ (reference sequence). The CDR3 spans 16 residues. CDR3 nucleotides: TGTGCCAGCAGCTTAGGGGACAGGGTAAGCTCCTACGAGCAGTACTTC. Its translation: CASSLGDRVSSYEQYF.

The chain carries TRBV4-3 and TRBJ2-2; D ambiguous. Germline V gene lookup returns CDR1 LGHNA and CDR2 YSLEER. The CDR3 sequence is 17 residues long. V shed 0 bases and J shed 8 bases, with 19 bases lying between them. CDR3 sequence (DNA): TGCGCCAGCAGCCAAGACAGTGTGGGTTTATATTTGGGGGAGCTGTTTTTT. Amino acids: CASSQDSVGLYLGELFF.

The chain has TRBV6-5 and TRBJ1-2; perhaps TRBD1 as D (6 bases). This CDR3 region has 14 residues. Germline V gene sequence: CDR1 MNHEY, CDR2 SVGAGI. Trimming stripped 6 bases from V and 6 bases from J, with 17 bases between. The CDR3 coding sequence is TGTGCCAGCAGATATACCCAGGGGATCCATGGCTACACCTTC. This sequence encodes CASRYTQGIHGYTF.

This clonotype has a handful of counts. The chain recombines TRBV6-5 with TRBJ2-1; D assignment may be TRBD1 or TRBD2 (5 bases each). The CDR3 is made up of 13 amino acids. The germline CDR1 and CDR2 sequences are MNHEY and SVGAGI. The V end was cut by 4 bases, the J end by 5 bases, with 9 bases between. CDR3 coding DNA: TGTGCCAGCAGTTTCCGGGGCCACAATGAGCAGTTCTTC. This codes for CASSFRGHNEQFF.

This clonotype was recorded a few times. V and J are TRBV11-1 and TRBJ2-7; 13 bases align to TRBD2. Germline assignment: CDR1 SGHAT and CDR2 FQDESV (reference sequence). CDR3 length: 18 residues. The trim removed 4 bases at V and 0 bases at J, leaving 9 bases unmatched. CDR3 sequence (DNA): TGTGCCAGCAGCTCTATAGGGACTAGCGGGACTACCTCCTACGAGCAGTACTTC. Its translation is CASSSIGTSGTTSYEQYF.

This clonotype was seen a handful of times. This chain links TRBV29-1 with TRBJ2-5, with 7 bases identical to TRBD2. CDR1 is SQVTM, CDR2 ANQGSEA, per germline. With V trimmed by 7 bases and J by 4 bases, 9 bases remained unmatched. There are 13 residues in the CDR3. This chain's CDR3 is CSASNGGGETQYF. DNA for the CDR3: TGCAGCGCCTCGAATGGGGGGGGAGAGACCCAGTACTTC.

This clonotype was seen repeatedly, ten times or more. The chain has TRBV12-3 or TRBV12-4 and TRBJ1-2; weak D call: TRBD1 (5 bases). This CDR3 region has 15 residues. With 1 base removed from V and 9 bases from J, the gap between germline ends came to 18 bases. In nucleotides, the CDR3 is TGTGCCAGCAGTTTAGGGGACGGCCCTTCCTTACGCTACACCTTC. Residues: CASSLGDGPSLRYTF.

This clonotype was counted a few times. The chain joins TRBV5-1 to TRBJ2-3; D is ambiguous. The germline V and J ends were trimmed by 4 bases and 2 bases, with 8 bases remaining between them. Germline V gives CDR1 SGHRS, CDR2 YFSETQ. The CDR3 sequence is 13 residues long. CDR3 residues: CASSLPPTDTQYF. CDR3 nucleotides: TGCGCCAGCAGCCTCCCGCCCACAGATACGCAGTATTTT.

This chain connects TRBV5-1 to TRBJ2-5; no reliable D call. This CDR3 spans 14 amino acids. Per the germline V gene, CDR1 is SGHRS and CDR2 is YFSETQ. Trimming shortened V by 5 bases and J by 1 base, and 12 bases separated the two germline ends. CDR3 nucleotide sequence: TGCGCCAGCAGATCACTCCCATCCCAAGAGACCCAGTACTTC. It is translated as CASRSLPSQETQYF.

This clonotype was picked up a small number of times. The V call is TRBV27, the J call TRBJ2-7, with D perhaps being TRBD1 or TRBD2 (5 bases each). Looked up from germline, CDR1 is MNHEY and CDR2 is SMNVEV (reference sequence). This CDR3 is 15 amino acids long. The ends were cut back, 2 bases at V and 3 bases at J, with 14 bases in the middle. CDR3 residues: CASSLVVGENYEQYF. The CDR3 DNA is TGTGCCAGCAGTTTAGTGGTAGGGGAGAACTACGAGCAGTACTTC.

In its sample, this clonotype was seen a few times. The CDR3 DNA follows: TGTGCCAGCACCCTTACGTGGGGTTCCTACGAGCAGTACTTC. Protein sequence: CASTLTWGSYEQYF. The V and J genes are TRBV6-1 and TRBJ2-7; unclear D gene. CDR1 is MNHNS and CDR2 is SASEGT in the germline V gene. There are 14 residues in the CDR3. Trimming took off 7 bases at V and 1 base at J, with 14 bases between the two ends.

This clonotype was counted at least ten times. This rearrangement joins TRBV5-1 to TRBJ2-1, with D hard to call. Germline V gene data show CDR1 as SGHRS and CDR2 as YFSETQ. V shed 0 bases and J shed 8 bases, with 6 bases lying between them. The CDR3 has 12 amino acids. The CDR3 protein is CASSLGADEQFF. CDR3 nucleotides: TGCGCCAGCAGCTTGGGTGCGGATGAGCAGTTCTTC.